This entry concerns a single T cell receptor beta chain. This sample was taken from a study of blood T cell repertoires in COVID-19. Study-level background: Material from acute and convalescent COVID-19 was sourced from the United States, Italy and Spain.

Original handling: Estimation of nucleated cell counts relied on the amplification of reference gene primers. Profiling relied on immunoSEQ multiplex PCR, and the TCRdb table lists in-frame clones only, not all of them. The D gene and trimming were derived from the DNA, and the V and J assignments and clone size from that table. Of around 50,000 clones in the sample, about 90% were seen once. The CDR3 totals 16 residues. Germline CDR1 SNHLY, CDR2 FYNNEI. V trimming: 2 bases; J trimming: 4 bases; junction bases outside the gene matches: 7. The sequencing sample was made of peripheral blood. The chain carries TRBV2 and TRBJ1-1; TRBD1 aligns across 10 bases. The source of this sequence is a human donor in a cohort sampled during active COVID-19. This CDR3 is CASSESLGQGRTEAFF. In DNA form, the CDR3 reads TGTGCCAGCAGTGAATCGTTGGGACAGGGGCGCACTGAAGCTTTCTTT. Supplemented by reference TRBV2 and TRBJ1-1, the full variable domain reads EPEVTQTPSHQVTQMGQEVILRCVPISNHLYFYWYRQILGQKVEFLVSFYNNEISEKSEIFDDQFSVERPDGSNFTLKIRSTKLEDSAMYFCASSESLGQGRTEAFFGQGTRLTVV.